What follows describes a single TCR beta chain. The sample comes from a study of blood T cell repertoires in COVID-19. Looking at the study overall: Material from acute and convalescent COVID-19 was sourced from the United States, Italy and Spain. T cells, B-cell-depleted T cells, or PBMCs provided the cDNA or gDNA that served as material.

CDR1 and CDR2 (germline): KGHSH, LQKENI. J lost 10 bases, V lost 5 bases, and 7 bases had no gene match. This CDR3 has 14 residues. Seattle researchers signed up patients amid active infection and tracked them longitudinally. Source study methods: How many nucleated cells were present was estimated from reference gene primer amplification. The repertoire was sequenced with immunoSEQ multiplex PCR; TCRdb's copy has only in-frame clones and lacks some. V and J calls and clone size are as listed in that table; D and trimming were resolved from the DNA. Among 30,000 or so clones listed, 80% to 90% were seen once.

The sequence derives from a woman of 80 years or more with COVID-19, enrolled during active disease. Sequencing used peripheral blood. The chain employs TRBV18 and TRBJ1-6, with 8 nucleotides matching TRBD1. The CDR3 bases are TGTGCCAGCTCAGCGGCAGGGGGCGAATCACCCCTCCACTTT. Amino acids: CASSAAGGESPLHF.